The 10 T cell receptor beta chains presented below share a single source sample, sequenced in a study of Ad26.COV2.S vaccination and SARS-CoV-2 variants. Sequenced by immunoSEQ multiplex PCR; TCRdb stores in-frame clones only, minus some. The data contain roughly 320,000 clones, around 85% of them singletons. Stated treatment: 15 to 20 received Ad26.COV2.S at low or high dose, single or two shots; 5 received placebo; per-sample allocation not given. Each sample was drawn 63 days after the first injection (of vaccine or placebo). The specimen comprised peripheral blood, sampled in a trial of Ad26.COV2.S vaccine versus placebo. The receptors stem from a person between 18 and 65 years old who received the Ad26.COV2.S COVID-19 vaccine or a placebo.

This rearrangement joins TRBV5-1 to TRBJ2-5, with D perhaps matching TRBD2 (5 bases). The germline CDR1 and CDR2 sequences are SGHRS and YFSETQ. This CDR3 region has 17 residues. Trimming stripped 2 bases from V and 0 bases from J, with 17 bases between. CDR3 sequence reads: CASSLGLSQRYQETQYF. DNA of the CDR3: TGCGCCAGCAGCTTAGGGTTGAGCCAGCGGTACCAAGAGACCCAGTACTTC.

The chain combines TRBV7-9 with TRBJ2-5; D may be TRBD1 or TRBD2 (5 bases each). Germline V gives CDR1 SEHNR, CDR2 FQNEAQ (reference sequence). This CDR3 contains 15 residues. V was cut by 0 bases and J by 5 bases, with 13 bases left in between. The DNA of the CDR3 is TGTGCCAGCAGCTTAGCTTATGGGGGTTTGGAGACCCAGTACTTC. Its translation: CASSLAYGGLETQYF.

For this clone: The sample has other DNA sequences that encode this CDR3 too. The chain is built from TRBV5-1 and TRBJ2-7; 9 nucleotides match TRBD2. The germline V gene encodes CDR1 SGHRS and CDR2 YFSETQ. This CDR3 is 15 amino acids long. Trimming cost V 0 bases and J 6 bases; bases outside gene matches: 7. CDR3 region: CASSLEGLAGSEQYF. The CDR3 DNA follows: TGCGCCAGCAGCTTGGAAGGGCTAGCGGGGTCCGAGCAGTACTTC.

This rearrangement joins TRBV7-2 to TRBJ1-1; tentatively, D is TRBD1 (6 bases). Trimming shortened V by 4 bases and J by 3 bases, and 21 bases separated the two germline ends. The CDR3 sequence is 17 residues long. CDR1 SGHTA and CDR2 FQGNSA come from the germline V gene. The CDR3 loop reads CASSYRPWWEGDTEAFF. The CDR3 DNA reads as TGTGCCAGCAGCTACCGGCCCTGGTGGGAGGGGGACACTGAAGCTTTCTTT.

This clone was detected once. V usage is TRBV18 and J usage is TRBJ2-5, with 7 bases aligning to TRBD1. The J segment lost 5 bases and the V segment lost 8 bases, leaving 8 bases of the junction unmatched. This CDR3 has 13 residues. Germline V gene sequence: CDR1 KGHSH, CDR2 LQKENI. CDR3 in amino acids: CASPGGVRETQYF. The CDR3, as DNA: TGTGCCAGCCCAGGGGGTGTGAGGGAGACCCAGTACTTC.

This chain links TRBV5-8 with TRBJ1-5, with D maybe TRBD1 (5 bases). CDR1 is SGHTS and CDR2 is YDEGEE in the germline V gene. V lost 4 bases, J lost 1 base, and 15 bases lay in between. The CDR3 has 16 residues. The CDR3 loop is CASSHLGGLSNQPQHF. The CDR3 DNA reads TGTGCCAGCAGCCACCTTGGGGGGTTGAGCAATCAGCCCCAGCATTTT.

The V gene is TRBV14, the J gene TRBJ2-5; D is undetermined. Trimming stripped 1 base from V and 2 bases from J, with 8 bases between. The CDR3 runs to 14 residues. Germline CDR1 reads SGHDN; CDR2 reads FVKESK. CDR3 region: CASSQAGLQETQYF. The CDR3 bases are TGTGCCAGCAGCCAAGCCGGCCTTCAAGAGACCCAGTACTTC.

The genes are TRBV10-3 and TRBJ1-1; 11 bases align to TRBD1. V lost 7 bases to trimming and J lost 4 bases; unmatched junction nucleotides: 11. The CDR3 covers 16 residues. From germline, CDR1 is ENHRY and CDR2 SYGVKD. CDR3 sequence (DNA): TGTGCCATCACCCGGGAGGACAGGGGGCCCCGCACTGAAGCTTTCTTT. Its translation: CAITREDRGPRTEAFF.

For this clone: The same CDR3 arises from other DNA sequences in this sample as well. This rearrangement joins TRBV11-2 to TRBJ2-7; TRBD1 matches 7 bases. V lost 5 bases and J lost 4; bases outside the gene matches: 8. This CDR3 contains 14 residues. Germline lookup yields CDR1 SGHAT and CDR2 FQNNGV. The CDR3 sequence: CASSRLGQVYEQYF. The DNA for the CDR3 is TGTGCCAGCAGCCGCTTAGGACAGGTTTACGAGCAGTACTTC. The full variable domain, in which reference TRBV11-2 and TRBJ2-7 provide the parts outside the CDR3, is EAGVAQSPRYKIIEKRQSVAFWCNPISGHATLYWYQQILGQGPKLLIQFQNNGVVDDSQLPKDRFSAERLKGVDSTLKIQPAKLEDSAVYLCASSRLGQVYEQYFGPGTRLTVT.

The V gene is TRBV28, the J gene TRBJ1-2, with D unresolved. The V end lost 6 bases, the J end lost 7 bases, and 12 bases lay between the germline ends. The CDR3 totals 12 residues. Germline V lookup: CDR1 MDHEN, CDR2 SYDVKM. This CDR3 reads CASRGGSSGYTF. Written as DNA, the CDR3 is TGTGCCAGCAGGGGAGGTAGTTCTGGCTACACCTTC.